The 8 T cell receptor beta chains below were found in one sample sequenced in a study of T cell responses to AZD1222 COVID-19 vaccine. Clones were sequenced by immunoSEQ multiplex PCR, and TCRdb holds only the in-frame ones, with some missing. The table includes roughly 55,000 clones, 89% detected once. The source material was peripheral blood, sampled on day 0 of AZD1222 vaccination. These receptors were taken from an adult in good health.

The rearrangement links TRBV19 to TRBJ1-2, with no clear D. The germline V gene has CDR1 LNHDA and CDR2 SQIVND (reference sequence). The length of the CDR3 is 13 residues. The V and J ends lost 10 bases and 0 bases respectively, with 12 bases between them. This chain's CDR3 is CATATRANYGYTF. The CDR3 bases are TGTGCCACCGCGACGCGGGCTAACTATGGCTACACCTTC.

The chain joins TRBV20-1 to TRBJ1-1; the D is unclear. Trimming removed 6 bases at V and 6 bases at J, with 5 bases between. The CDR3 covers 9 residues. The germline gives CDR1 DFQATT, CDR2 SNEGSKA (reference sequence). The CDR3 protein is CSAYPEAFF. In DNA, the CDR3 is TGCAGTGCCTACCCTGAAGCTTTCTTT.

V gene TRBV5-1 combines with J gene TRBJ2-5; D is uncertain. Germline loops: CDR1 SGHRS, CDR2 YFSETQ. With 4 bases removed from V and 2 bases from J, the gap between germline ends came to 21 bases. CDR3 size: 17 residues. The DNA for the CDR3 is TGCGCCAGCAGCGACCTGCCCGGGTCCCTCCCACAAGAGACCCAGTACTTC. Its protein is CASSDLPGSLPQETQYF.

The chain recombines TRBV3-1 (or the pseudogene TRBV3-2) with TRBJ2-7, with D possibly matching TRBD2 (6 bases). V was cut by 4 bases and J by 6 bases, with 10 bases left in between. The CDR3 covers 12 residues. Germline assignment: CDR1 LGHDT and CDR2 YNNKEL (reference sequence). Here the CDR3 DNA reads TGTGCCAGCAGCCGTTCCGGGGGCGAGCAGTACTTC. Amino acids: CASSRSGGEQYF.

This sequence joins TRBV3-1 (or the pseudogene TRBV3-2) and TRBJ2-1; TRBD2 agrees at 7 bases. Germline CDR1 LGHDT, CDR2 YNNKEL (reference sequence). V lost 8 bases, J lost 7 bases, and 14 bases stayed unmatched. The CDR3 has 15 residues. CDR3 nucleotide sequence: TGTGCCAGCGGCGGATGGGGAGGGCCATCGAATGAGCAGTTCTTC. Translated, it gives CASGGWGGPSNEQFF.

The genes are TRBV6-1 and TRBJ1-5; TRBD1 aligns across 8 bases. Germline V CDR1 and CDR2: MNHNS, SASEGT. The junction had 0 bases not matched to a gene; V was cut back by 3 bases and J by 5 bases. The CDR3 length is 13 residues. The CDR3 region has the DNA TGTGCCAGCAGTGACAGGGGGCATCAGCCCCAGCATTTT. Its translation: CASSDRGHQPQHF.

V usage is TRBV28 and J usage is TRBJ2-7; a weak D match, TRBD2 (5 bases). V lost 5 bases to trimming and J lost 2 bases, with 13 bases between them. The CDR3 length is 14 residues. The germline V gene encodes CDR1 MDHEN and CDR2 SYDVKM. The CDR3 coding sequence is TGTGCCAGCAGTCCGCATCAGCGGCCCTACGAGCAGTACTTC. It yields the protein CASSPHQRPYEQYF.

The chain has TRBV30 and TRBJ2-7; D is unclear. V lost 0 bases, J lost 2 bases, and 14 bases lay in between. CDR3 length equals 15 residues. The germline V gene encodes CDR1 GTSNPN and CDR2 SVGIG (reference sequence). The CDR3 loop reads CAWSVGYARTYEQYF. The CDR3 region has the DNA TGTGCCTGGAGTGTAGGATATGCGAGAACCTACGAGCAGTACTTC.